The subject of this entry is one T cell receptor beta chain. An expansion of CD8+CD57+ cells by flow cytometry had been shown in patients chosen for sequencing. These data belong to a study of CD8+CD57+ T cells in acquired aplastic anemia. Overall study context: The average for DNA from sorted CD4+ and CD8+ cells was roughly 3 ug.

CDR3 and TCR beta VDJ profiling relied on genomic DNA as the template. From the reads, TCRdb called clonotypes with MiXCR, one entry per CDR3 protein. The sample carries around 170,000 distinct CDR3 sequences, around 45% recorded once. Trimming removed 4 bases from V and 9 bases from J; junction bases left unmatched: 6. CDR1 SEHNR and CDR2 FQNEAQ come from the germline V gene (reference sequence). This CDR3 comprises 14 residues. The source material was sorted CD4+, CD8+, or CD8+CD57+ T cells (not recorded which) from PBMCs. The chain couples TRBV7-9 to TRBJ1-6; 7 bases agree with TRBD1. This receptor was obtained from a human donor with aplastic anemia. The CDR3 loop reads CASSSTGRSSPLHF. CDR3 coding DNA: TGTGCCAGCAGCTCGACAGGGAGGAGTTCACCCCTCCACTTT.